The 2 T cell receptor beta chains presented below share a single source sample, sequenced in a study of blood T cells in healthy people across ages. A sample-barcoded 5' primer and a J-beta primer mix were used in a second PCR of roughly 6 to 12 cycles. TCRdb used MiXCR to reprocess the 5' RACE reads, holding one entry per CDR3 protein. The sample includes more than 650,000 distinct CDR3 sequences, around 24% of them seen just once. This sample was also put to use in a study of T cells of mothers and their children.

The source material was blood. Source of these receptors: a boy younger than 18 in good health.

The chain combines TRBV15 with TRBJ2-3; D tentatively fits TRBD1 or TRBD2 (5 bases each). Germline V gives CDR1 LNHNV, CDR2 YYDKDF (reference sequence). This CDR3 region has 16 residues. The germline V and J ends were trimmed by 3 bases and 0 bases, with 13 bases remaining between them. In DNA, the CDR3 is TGTGCCACCAGCAGTTTGTCGTGGGGGAGCACAGATACGCAGTATTTT. Its translation: CATSSLSWGSTDTQYF.

This chain joins TRBV29-1 and TRBJ1-2; possible D gene TRBD1, 5 bases. Germline V lookup: CDR1 SQVTM, CDR2 ANQGSEA. The CDR3 covers 16 residues. V shed 0 bases and J shed 3 bases, with 17 bases lying between them. CDR3 amino acids: CSVEEGYKGTHYGYTF. The CDR3 coding sequence is TGCAGCGTTGAAGAGGGGTACAAAGGGACCCACTATGGCTACACCTTC.